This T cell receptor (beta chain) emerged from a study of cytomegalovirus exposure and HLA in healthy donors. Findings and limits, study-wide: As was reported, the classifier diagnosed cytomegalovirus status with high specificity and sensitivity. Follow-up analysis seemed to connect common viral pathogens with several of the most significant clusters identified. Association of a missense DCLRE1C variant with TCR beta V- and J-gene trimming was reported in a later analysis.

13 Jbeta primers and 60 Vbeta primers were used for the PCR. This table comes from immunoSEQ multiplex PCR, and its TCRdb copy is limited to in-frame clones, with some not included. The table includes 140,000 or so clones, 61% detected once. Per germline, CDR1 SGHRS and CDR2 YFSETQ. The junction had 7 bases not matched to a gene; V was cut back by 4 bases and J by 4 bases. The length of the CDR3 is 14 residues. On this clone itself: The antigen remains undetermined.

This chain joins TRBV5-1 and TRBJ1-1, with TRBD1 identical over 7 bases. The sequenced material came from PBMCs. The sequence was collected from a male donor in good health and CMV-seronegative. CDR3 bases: TGCGCCAGCAGCAGGCAGACAGGGAGCACTGAAGCTTTCTTT. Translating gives CASSRQTGSTEAFF.